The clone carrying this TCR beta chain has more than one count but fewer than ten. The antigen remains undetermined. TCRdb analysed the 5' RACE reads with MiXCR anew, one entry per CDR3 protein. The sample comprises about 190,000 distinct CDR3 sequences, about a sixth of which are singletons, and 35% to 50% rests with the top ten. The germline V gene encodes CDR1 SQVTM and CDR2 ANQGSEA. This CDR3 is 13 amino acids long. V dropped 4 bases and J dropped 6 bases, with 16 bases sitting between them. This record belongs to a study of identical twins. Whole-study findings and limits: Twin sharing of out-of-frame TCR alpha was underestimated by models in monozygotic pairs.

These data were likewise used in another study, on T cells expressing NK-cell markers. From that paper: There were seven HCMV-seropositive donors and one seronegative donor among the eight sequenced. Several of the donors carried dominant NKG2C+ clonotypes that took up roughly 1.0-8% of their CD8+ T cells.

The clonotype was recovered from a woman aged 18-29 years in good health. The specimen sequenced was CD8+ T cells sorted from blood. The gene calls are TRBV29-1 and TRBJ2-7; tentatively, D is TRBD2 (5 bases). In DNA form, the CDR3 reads TGCAGCGTTGTCGGCGGGTTCACCCTCGAGCAGTACTTC. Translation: CSVVGGFTLEQYF.